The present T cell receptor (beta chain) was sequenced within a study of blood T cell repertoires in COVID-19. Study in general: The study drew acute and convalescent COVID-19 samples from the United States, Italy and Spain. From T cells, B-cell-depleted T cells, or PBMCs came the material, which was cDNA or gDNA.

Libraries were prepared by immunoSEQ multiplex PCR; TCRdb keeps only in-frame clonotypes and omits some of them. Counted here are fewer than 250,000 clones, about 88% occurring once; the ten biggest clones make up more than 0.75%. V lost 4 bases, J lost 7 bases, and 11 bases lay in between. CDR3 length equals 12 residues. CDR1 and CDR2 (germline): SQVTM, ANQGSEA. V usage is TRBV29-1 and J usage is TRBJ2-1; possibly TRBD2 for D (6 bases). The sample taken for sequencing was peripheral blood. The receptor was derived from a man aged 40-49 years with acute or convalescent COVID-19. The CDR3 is CSVGDSLNEQFF. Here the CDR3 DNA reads TGCAGCGTTGGGGACTCTTTAAATGAGCAGTTCTTC.